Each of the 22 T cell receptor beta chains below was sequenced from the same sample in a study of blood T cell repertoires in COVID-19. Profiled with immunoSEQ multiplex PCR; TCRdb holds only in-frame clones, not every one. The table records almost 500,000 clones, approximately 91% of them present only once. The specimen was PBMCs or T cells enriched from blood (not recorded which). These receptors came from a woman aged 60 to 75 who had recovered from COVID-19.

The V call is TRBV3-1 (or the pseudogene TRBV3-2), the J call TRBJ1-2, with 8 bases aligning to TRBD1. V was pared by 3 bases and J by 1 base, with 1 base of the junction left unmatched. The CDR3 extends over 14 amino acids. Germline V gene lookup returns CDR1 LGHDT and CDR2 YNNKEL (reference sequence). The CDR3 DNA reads TGTGCCAGCAGCCATACAGGGGGTAACTATGGCTACACCTTC. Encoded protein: CASSHTGGNYGYTF.

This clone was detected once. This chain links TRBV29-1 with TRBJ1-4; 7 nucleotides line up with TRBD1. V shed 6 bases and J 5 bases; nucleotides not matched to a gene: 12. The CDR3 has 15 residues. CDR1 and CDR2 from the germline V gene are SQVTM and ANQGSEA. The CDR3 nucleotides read TGCAGCGTCGGCGGAGATACAGGGGACAATGAAAAACTGTTTTTT. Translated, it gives CSVGGDTGDNEKLFF.

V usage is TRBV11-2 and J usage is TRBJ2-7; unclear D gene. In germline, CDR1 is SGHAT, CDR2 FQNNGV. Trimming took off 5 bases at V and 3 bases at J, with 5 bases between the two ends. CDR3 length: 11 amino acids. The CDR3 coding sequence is TGTGCCAGCAGCCCCGTCTACGAGCAGTACTTC. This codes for CASSPVYEQYF.

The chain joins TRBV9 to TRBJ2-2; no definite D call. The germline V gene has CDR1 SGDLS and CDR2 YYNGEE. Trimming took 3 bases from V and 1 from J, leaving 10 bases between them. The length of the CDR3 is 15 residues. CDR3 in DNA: TGTGCCAGCAGCGGCTGGGCCCTGAACACCGGGGAGCTGTTTTTT. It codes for CASSGWALNTGELFF.

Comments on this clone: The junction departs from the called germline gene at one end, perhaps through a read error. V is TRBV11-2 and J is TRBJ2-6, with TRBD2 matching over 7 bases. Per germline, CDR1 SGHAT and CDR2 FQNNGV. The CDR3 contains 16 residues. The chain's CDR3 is CASSSSGVSRANVLTF. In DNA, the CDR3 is TGTGCCAGCAGCTCCAGCGGGGTCTCTCGGGCCAACGTCCTGACTTTC.

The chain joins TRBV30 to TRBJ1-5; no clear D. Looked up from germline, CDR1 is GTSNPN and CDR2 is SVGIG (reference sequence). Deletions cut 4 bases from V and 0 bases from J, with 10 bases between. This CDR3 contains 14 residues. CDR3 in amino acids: CAWTEASSNQPQHF. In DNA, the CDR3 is TGTGCCTGGACCGAGGCCTCTAGCAATCAGCCCCAGCATTTT.

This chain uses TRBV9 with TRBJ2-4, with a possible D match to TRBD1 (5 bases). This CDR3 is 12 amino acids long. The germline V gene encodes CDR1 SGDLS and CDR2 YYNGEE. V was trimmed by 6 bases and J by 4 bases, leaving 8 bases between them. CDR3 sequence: CASNAGKNIQYF. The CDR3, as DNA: TGTGCCAGCAATGCAGGGAAAAACATTCAGTACTTC.

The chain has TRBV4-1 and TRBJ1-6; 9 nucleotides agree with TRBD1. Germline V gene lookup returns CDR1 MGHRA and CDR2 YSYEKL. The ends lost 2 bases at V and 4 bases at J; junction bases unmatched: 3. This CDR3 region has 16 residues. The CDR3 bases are TGCGCCAGCAGCCAACTGGGACAGGGTTATAATTCACCCCTCCACTTT. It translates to CASSQLGQGYNSPLHF.

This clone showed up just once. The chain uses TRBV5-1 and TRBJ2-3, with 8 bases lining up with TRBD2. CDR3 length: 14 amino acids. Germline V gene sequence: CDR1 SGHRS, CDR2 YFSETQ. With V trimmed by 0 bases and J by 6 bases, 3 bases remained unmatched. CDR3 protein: CASSLGTSLDTQYF. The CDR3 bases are TGCGCCAGCAGCTTGGGGACTAGCCTTGATACGCAGTATTTT.

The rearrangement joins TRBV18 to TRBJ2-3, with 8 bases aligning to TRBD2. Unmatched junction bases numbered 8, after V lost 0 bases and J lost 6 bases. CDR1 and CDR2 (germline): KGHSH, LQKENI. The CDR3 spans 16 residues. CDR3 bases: TGTGCCAGCTCACCACCGGGAGCGGGGGTAGCGGATACGCAGTATTTT. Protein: CASSPPGAGVADTQYF.

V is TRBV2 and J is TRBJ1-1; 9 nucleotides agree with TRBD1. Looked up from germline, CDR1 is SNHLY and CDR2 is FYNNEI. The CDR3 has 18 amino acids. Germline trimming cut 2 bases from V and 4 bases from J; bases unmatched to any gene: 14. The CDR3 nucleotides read TGTGCCAGCAGTGAATACCCATTGGGACAGGGCGCTGGCACTGAAGCTTTCTTT. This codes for CASSEYPLGQGAGTEAFF. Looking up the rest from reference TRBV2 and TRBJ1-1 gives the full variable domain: EPEVTQTPSHQVTQMGQEVILRCVPISNHLYFYWYRQILGQKVEFLVSFYNNEISEKSEIFDDQFSVERPDGSNFTLKIRSTKLEDSAMYFCASSEYPLGQGAGTEAFFGQGTRLTVV.

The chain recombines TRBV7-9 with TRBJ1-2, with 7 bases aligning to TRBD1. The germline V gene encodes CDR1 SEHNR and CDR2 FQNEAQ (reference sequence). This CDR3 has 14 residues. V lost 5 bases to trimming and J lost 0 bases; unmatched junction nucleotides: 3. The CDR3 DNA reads TGTGCCAGCAGCAGGGACAGAGCTAACTATGGCTACACCTTC. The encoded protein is CASSRDRANYGYTF.

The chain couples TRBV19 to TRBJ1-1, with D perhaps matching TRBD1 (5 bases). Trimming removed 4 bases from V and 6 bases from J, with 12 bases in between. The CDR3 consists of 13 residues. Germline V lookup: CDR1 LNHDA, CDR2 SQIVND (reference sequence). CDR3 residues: CASSRLPGAEAFF. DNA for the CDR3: TGTGCCAGTAGTAGGCTTCCGGGGGCTGAAGCTTTCTTT.

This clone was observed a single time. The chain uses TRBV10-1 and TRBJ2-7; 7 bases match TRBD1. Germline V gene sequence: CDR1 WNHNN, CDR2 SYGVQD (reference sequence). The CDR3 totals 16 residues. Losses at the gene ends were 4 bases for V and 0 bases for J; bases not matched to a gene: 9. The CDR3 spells CASSGLRTGDSYEQYF. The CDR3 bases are TGCGCCAGCAGTGGCCTTAGGACAGGAGACTCCTACGAGCAGTACTTC.

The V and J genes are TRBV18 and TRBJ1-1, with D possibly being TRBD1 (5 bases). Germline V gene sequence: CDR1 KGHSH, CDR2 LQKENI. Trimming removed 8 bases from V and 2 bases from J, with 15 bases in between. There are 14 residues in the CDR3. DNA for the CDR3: TGTGCCAGCCAATATCTCCAGGGTAACACTGAAGCTTTCTTT. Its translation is CASQYLQGNTEAFF.

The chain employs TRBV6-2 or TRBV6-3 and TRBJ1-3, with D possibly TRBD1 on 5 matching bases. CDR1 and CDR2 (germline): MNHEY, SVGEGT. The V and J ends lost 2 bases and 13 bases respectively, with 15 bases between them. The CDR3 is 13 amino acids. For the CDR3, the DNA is TGTGCCAGCAGTTACGTGGGACTCCTGATGATATATTTT. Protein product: CASSYVGLLMIYF.

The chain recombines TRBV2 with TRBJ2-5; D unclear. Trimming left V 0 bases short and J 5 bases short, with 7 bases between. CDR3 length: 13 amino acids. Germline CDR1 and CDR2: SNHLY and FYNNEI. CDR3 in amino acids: CASSEARVETQYF. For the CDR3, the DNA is TGTGCCAGCAGTGAAGCCCGAGTGGAGACCCAGTACTTC.

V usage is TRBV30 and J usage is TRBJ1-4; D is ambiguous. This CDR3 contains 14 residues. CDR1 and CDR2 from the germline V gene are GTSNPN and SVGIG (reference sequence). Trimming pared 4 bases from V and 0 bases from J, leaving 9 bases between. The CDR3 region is CAWTPGPTNEKLFF. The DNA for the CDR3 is TGTGCCTGGACCCCGGGTCCAACTAATGAAAAACTGTTTTTT.

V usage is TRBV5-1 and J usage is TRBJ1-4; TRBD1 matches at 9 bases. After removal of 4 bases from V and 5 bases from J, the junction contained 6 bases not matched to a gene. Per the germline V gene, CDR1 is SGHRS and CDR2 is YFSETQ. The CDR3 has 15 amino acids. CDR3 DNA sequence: TGCGCCAGCAGCCCCGGACAGGGGTTGAATGAAAAACTGTTTTTT. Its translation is CASSPGQGLNEKLFF.

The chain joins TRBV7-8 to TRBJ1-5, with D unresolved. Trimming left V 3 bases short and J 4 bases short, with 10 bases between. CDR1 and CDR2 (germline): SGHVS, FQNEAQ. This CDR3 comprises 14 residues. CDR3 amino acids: CASSFRMENQPQHF. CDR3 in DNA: TGTGCCAGCAGCTTCCGAATGGAGAATCAGCCCCAGCATTTT.

The CDR3 DNA follows: TGTGCCAGCAGATCCCAGGGAATCGGCAATCAGCCCCAGCATTTT. Translated: CASRSQGIGNQPQHF. The chain carries TRBV2 and TRBJ1-5; TRBD1 is a possible D gene (5 bases). The V end lost 6 bases, the J end lost 2 bases, and 14 bases lay between the germline ends. The CDR3 runs to 15 residues. Germline values: CDR1 SNHLY, CDR2 FYNNEI.

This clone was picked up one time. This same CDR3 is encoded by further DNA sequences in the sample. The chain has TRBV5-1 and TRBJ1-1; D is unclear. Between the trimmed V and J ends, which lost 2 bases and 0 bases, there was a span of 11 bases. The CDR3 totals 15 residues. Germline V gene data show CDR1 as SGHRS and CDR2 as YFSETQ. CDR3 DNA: TGCGCCAGCAGCTTCCCAGGAGGCCTGAACACTGAAGCTTTCTTT. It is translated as CASSFPGGLNTEAFF.